This T cell receptor beta chain was captured by sequencing in a study of blood T cell repertoires in COVID-19. Across the study: Some COVID-19 samples were acute and others convalescent; all came from the United States, Italy and Spain. The analysed material was cDNA or gDNA that came from T cells, B-cell-depleted T cells, or PBMCs.

CDR1 is LGHNT and CDR2 is FRNRAP in the germline V gene. V lost 3 bases and J lost 3; bases outside the gene matches: 3. The CDR3 has 15 amino acids. Notes on this clone: The sample has other DNA sequences that encode this CDR3 too.

As handled by the study authors: From reference gene primer amplification, estimates of nucleated cell counts were derived. Clones were sequenced by immunoSEQ multiplex PCR, and TCRdb holds only the in-frame ones, with some missing. The V and J calls and the clone size are those of that table, but D and trimming were determined from the DNA. In the table there are under 85,000 clones, around 87% of which are singletons. The sample taken for sequencing was peripheral blood. The rearrangement uses TRBV12-5 and TRBJ2-3; 10 nucleotides align to TRBD2. The clonotype comes from a human donor in a cohort sampled during active COVID-19. CDR3 protein: CASGLGSGGTDTQYF. As DNA, the CDR3 is TGTGCTAGTGGTTTAGGTAGCGGGGGGACAGATACGCAGTATTTT.